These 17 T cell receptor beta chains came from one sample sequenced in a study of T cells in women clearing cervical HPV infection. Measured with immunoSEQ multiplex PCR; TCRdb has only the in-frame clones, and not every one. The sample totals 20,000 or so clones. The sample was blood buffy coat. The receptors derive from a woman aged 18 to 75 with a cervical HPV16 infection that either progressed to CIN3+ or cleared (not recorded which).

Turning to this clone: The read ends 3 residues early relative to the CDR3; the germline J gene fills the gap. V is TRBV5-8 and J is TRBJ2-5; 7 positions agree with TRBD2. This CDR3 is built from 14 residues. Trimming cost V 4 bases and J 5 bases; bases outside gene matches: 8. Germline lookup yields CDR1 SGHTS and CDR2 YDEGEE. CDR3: CASSPAGREETQYF. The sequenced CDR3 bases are TGTGCCAGCAGCCCCGCCGGGCGGGAGGAGACC.

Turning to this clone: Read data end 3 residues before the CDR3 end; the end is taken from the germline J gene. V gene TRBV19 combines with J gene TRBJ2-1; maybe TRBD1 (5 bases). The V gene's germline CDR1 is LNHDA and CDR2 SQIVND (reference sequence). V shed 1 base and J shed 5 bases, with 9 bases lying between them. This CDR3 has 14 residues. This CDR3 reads CASSIGGRDNEQFF. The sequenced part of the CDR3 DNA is TGTGCCAGTAGTATAGGGGGCCGAGACAATGAG.

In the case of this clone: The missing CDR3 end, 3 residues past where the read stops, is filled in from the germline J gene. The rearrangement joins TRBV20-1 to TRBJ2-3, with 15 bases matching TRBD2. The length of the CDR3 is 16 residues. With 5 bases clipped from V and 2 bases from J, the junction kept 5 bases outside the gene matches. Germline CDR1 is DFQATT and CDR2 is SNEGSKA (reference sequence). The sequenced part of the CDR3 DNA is TGCAGTGCTCGTGGACTAGCGGGAGGGGACACAGATACG. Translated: CSARGLAGGDTDT. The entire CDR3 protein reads CSARGLAGGDTDTQYF.

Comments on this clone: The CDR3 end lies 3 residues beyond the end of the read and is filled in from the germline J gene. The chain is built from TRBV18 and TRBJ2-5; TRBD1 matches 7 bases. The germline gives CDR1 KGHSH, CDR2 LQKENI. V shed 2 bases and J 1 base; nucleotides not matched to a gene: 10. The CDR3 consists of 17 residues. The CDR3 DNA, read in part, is TGTGCCAGCTCACCAAAACCCCCAGGGGGAATCCAAGAGACC. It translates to CASSPKPPGGIQET. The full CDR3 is CASSPKPPGGIQETQYF.

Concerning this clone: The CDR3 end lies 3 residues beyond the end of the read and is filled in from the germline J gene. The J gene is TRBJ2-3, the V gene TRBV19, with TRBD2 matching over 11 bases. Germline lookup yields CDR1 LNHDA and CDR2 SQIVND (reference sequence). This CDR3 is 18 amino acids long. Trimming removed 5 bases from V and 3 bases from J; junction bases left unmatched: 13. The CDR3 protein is CASSSSHLGTSGTDTQYF. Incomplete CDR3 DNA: TGTGCCAGTAGTTCCTCCCACCTCGGGACTAGCGGTACAGATACG.

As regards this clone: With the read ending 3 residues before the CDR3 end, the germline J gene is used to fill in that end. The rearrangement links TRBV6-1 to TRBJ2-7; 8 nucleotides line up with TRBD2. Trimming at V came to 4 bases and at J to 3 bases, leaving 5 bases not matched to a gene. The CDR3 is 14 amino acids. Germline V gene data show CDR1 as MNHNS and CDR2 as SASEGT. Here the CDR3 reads CASSAGTRSYEQYF. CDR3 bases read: TGTGCCAGCAGTGCCGGGACTAGGAGCTACGAG.

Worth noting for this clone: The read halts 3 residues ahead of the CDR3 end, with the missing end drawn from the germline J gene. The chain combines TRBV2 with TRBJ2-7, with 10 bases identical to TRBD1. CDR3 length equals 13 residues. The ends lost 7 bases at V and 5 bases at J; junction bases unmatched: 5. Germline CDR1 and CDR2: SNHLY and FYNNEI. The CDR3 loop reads CASNRDRGDEQYF. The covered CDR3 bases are TGTGCCAGCAATAGGGACAGGGGCGACGAG.

The DNA read from the CDR3 is TGTGCCAGCAGCTTCGGTAGGGGGAGAGCGGGGAACAATGAG. This codes for CASSFGRGRAGNNE. The whole CDR3 is CASSFGRGRAGNNEQFF. The V and J genes are TRBV7-3 and TRBJ2-1, with a possible D match to TRBD2 (7 bases). The CDR3 goes on 3 residues after the read ends, and that part is filled in from the germline J gene. The CDR3 runs to 17 residues. Germline loops: CDR1 SGHTA, CDR2 FQGTGA. Trimming took 3 bases from V and 5 from J, leaving 20 bases between them.

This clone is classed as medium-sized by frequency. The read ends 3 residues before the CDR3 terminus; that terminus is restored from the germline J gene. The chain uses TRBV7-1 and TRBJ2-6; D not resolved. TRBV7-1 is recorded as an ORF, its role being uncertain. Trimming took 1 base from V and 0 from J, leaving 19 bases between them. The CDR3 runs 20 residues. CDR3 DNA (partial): TGTGCCAGCAGCTCAGACCTAGGAACGGCGAATCCCTCTGGGGCCAACGTC. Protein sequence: CASSSDLGTANPSGANV. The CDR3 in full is CASSSDLGTANPSGANVLTF.

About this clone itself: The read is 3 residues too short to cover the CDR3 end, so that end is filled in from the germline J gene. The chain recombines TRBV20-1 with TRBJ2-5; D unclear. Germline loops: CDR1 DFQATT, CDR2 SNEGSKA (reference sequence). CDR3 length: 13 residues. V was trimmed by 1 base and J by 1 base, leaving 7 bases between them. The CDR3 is CSARVQFQETQYF. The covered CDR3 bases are TGCAGTGCTAGAGTTCAGTTCCAAGAGACC.

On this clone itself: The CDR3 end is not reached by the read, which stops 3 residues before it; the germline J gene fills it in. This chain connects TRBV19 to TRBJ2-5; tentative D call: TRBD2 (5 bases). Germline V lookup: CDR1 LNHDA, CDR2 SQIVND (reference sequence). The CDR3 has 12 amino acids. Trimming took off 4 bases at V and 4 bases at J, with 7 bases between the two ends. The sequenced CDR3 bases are TGTGCCAGTAGTAGGACTCCAGAGACC. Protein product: CASSRTPET. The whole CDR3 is CASSRTPETQYF.

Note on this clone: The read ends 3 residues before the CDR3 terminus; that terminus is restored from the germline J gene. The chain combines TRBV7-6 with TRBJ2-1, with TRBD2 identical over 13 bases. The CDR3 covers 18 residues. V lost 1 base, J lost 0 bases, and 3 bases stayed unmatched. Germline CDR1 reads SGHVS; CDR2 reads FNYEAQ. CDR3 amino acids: CASSLDGTSGNSYNEQFF. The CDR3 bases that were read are TGTGCCAGCAGCTTAGACGGGACTAGCGGGAACTCCTACAATGAG.

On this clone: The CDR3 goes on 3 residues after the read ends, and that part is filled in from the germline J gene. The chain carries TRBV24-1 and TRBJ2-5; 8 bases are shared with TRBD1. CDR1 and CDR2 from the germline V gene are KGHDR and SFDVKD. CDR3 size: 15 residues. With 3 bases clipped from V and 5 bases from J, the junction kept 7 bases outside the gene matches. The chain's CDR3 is CATSDTTGGSETQYF. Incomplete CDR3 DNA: TGTGCCACCAGTGATACTACAGGGGGTTCGGAGACC.

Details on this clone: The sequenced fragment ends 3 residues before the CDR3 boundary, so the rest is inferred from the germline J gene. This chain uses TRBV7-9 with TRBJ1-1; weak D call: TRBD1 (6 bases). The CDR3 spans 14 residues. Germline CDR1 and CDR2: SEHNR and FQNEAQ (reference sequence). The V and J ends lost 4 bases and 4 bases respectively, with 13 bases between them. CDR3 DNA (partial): TGTGCCAGCAGCTCCCAGGGGTTGGTCACTGAA. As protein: CASSSQGLVTE. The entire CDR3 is CASSSQGLVTEAFF.

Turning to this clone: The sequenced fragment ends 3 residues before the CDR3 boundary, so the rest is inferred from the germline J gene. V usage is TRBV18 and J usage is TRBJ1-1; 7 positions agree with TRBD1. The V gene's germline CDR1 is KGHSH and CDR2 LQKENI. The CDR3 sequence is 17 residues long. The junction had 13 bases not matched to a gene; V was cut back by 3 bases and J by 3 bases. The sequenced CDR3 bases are TGTGCCAGCTCACCGCGGACAGGCCGATCGAGGGACACTGAA. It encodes CASSPRTGRSRDTE. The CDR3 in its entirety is CASSPRTGRSRDTEAFF.

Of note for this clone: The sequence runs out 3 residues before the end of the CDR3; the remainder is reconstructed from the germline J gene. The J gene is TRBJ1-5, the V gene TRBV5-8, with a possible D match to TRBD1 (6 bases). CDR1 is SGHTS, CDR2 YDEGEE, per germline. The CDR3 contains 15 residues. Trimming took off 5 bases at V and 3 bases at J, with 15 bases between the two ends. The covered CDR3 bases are TGTGCCAGCAGTAAGGGACAAAGGAACAATCAGCCC. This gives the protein CASSKGQRNNQP. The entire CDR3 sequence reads CASSKGQRNNQPQHF.

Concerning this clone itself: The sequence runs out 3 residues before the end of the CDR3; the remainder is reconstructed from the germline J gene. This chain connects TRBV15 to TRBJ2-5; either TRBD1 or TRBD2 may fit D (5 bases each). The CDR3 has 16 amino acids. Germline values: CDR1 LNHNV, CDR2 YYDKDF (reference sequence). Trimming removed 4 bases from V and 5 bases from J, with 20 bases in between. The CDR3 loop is CATSIVGSRAGETQYF. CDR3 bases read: TGTGCCACCAGCATCGTGGGGAGCAGGGCTGGGGAGACC.